The next 14 T cell receptor beta chains were all read from a single sample in a study of blood T cell repertoires in COVID-19. Assay used: immunoSEQ multiplex PCR; TCRdb lists only in-frame clones, some missing. Of around 250,000 clones detected, roughly 80% appear once; the ten largest clones hold less than 3.5%. Sequencing was carried out using peripheral blood. The receptors originated from a woman aged 18 to 35 with acute or convalescent COVID-19.

The rearrangement links TRBV28 to TRBJ1-2, with 7 bases fitting TRBD1. The CDR3 totals 15 residues. Trimming cost V 5 bases and J 9 bases; bases outside gene matches: 15. Germline V gives CDR1 MDHEN, CDR2 SYDVKM. CDR3 sequence (DNA): TGTGCCAGCAGTCCCGTGGGACAGACACTTTCCAGCTACACCTTC. Its protein product is CASSPVGQTLSSYTF.

This sequence joins TRBV6-6 and TRBJ1-2; a possible D gene is TRBD1 (6 bases). The CDR3 extends over 15 amino acids. The V gene lost 0 bases and the J gene lost 8 bases, with 16 bases spanning the gap. CDR1 is MNHNY and CDR2 is SVGAGI in the germline V gene (reference sequence). CDR3 sequence: CASSYSGAAIRGYTF. The CDR3 DNA is TGTGCCAGCAGTTACTCGGGGGCAGCAATAAGGGGCTACACCTTC.

J is TRBJ1-5 and V is TRBV24-1, with D unclear. Trimming cost V 2 bases and J 4 bases, with 11 bases left between them. The CDR3 runs 15 residues. The V gene's germline CDR1 is KGHDR and CDR2 SFDVKD. CDR3 residues: CATSDSRVPNQPQHF. The CDR3 nucleotides are TGTGCCACCAGTGATTCCCGGGTCCCAAATCAGCCCCAGCATTTT.

The chain recombines TRBV5-1 with TRBJ2-7; 9 bases align to TRBD2. There are 14 residues in the CDR3. Losses at the gene ends were 0 bases for V and 5 bases for J; bases not matched to a gene: 3. Looked up from germline, CDR1 is SGHRS and CDR2 is YFSETQ. CDR3: CASSLESSGNEQYF. DNA for the CDR3: TGCGCCAGCAGCTTGGAATCTAGCGGGAACGAGCAGTACTTC.

The V gene is TRBV7-2, the J gene TRBJ2-1; possibly TRBD2 for D (6 bases). Trimming pared 3 bases from V and 0 bases from J, leaving 18 bases between. This CDR3 spans 18 amino acids. Germline V gene lookup returns CDR1 SGHTA and CDR2 FQGNSA. DNA of the CDR3: TGTGCCAGCAGCTTCGGGGTTTCGCGGGATCCCTCCTACAATGAGCAGTTCTTC. Amino acids: CASSFGVSRDPSYNEQFF.

The rearrangement links TRBV9 to TRBJ1-2, with a tentative D call TRBD1 (5 bases). V lost 2 bases to trimming and J lost 5 bases, with 16 bases between them. Germline V gives CDR1 SGDLS, CDR2 YYNGEE. This CDR3 contains 15 residues. CDR3 region: CASSVGGRVSYGYTF. CDR3 coding DNA: TGTGCCAGCAGCGTCGGTGGCAGGGTTTCATATGGCTACACCTTC. The variable domain in full, completed from reference TRBV9 and TRBJ1-2, reads DSGVTQTPKHLITATGQRVTLRCSPRSGDLSVYWYQQSLDQGLQFLIQYYNGEERAKGNILERFSAQQFPDLHSELNLSSLELGDSALYFCASSVGGRVSYGYTFGSGTRLTVV.

This clone was recorded a few times. The gene calls are TRBV7-9 and TRBJ2-4; 9 bases are shared with TRBD1. This CDR3 is built from 14 residues. Germline V lookup: CDR1 SEHNR, CDR2 FQNEAQ (reference sequence). J lost 7 bases, V lost 1 base, and 2 bases had no gene match. The CDR3 DNA reads as TGTGCCAGCAGCTTAGGACAGGGGGGGAACATTCAGTACTTC. Translated, it gives CASSLGQGGNIQYF.

The J gene is TRBJ2-7, the V gene TRBV5-8, with TRBD1 identical over 10 bases. Unmatched junction bases numbered 14, after V lost 6 bases and J lost 2 bases. This CDR3 region has 17 residues. Germline V gene sequence: CDR1 SGHTS, CDR2 YDEGEE. The CDR3 DNA reads as TGTGCCAGCACCACCCGGGACAGGGGTCTCTCTACCTACGAGCAGTACTTC. Its translation: CASTTRDRGLSTYEQYF.

The V and J genes are TRBV28 and TRBJ2-2; maybe TRBD1 (5 bases). Trimming pared 3 bases from V and 8 bases from J, leaving 19 bases between. The CDR3 totals 16 residues. Germline values: CDR1 MDHEN, CDR2 SYDVKM. DNA for the CDR3: TGTGCCAGCAGTTTGGGGCTAGTGATAGGTTTTGGGGAGCTGTTTTTT. It encodes CASSLGLVIGFGELFF. The full variable domain, its missing parts supplied by reference TRBV28 and TRBJ2-2, is DVKVTQSSRYLVKRTGEKVFLECVQDMDHENMFWYRQDPGLGLRLIYFSYDVKMKEKGDIPEGYSVSREKKERFSLILESASTNQTSMYLCASSLGLVIGFGELFFGEGSRLTVL.

This clone appeared a single time. The V gene is TRBV20-1, the J gene TRBJ1-1; no clear D. CDR1 and CDR2 (germline): DFQATT, SNEGSKA (reference sequence). Trimming removed 0 bases at V and 6 bases at J, with 5 bases between. The CDR3 consists of 11 residues. Here the CDR3 reads CSARDGPEAFF. CDR3 nucleotide sequence: TGCAGTGCTAGAGATGGCCCTGAAGCTTTCTTT.

This chain links TRBV7-9 with TRBJ2-7; D remains ambiguous. This CDR3 has 13 amino acids. From germline, CDR1 is SEHNR and CDR2 FQNEAQ (reference sequence). V lost 5 bases and J 3 bases, leaving 11 bases between the germline ends. CDR3 DNA: TGTGCCAGCAGCCGCCCCTCCGGCTACGAGCAGTACTTC. Protein sequence: CASSRPSGYEQYF.

The genes are TRBV29-1 and TRBJ1-2; TRBD1 agrees at 7 bases. The germline gives CDR1 SQVTM, CDR2 ANQGSEA. V was pared by 7 bases and J by 0 bases, with 2 bases of the junction left unmatched. CDR3 length: 12 residues. This CDR3 is CSGGQANYGYTF. As DNA, the CDR3 is TGCAGCGGTGGACAGGCTAACTATGGCTACACCTTC.

The rearrangement links TRBV30 to TRBJ2-3, with D maybe TRBD2 (5 bases). Looked up from germline, CDR1 is GTSNPN and CDR2 is SVGIG (reference sequence). The CDR3 sequence is 15 residues long. Deletions cut 1 base from V and 2 bases from J, with 13 bases between. The CDR3 DNA is TGTGCCTGGAGTGCCGAGGGTAGGCACACAGATACGCAGTATTTT. Protein: CAWSAEGRHTDTQYF.

The J gene is TRBJ2-7, the V gene TRBV5-5; 11 positions match TRBD1. This CDR3 is built from 15 residues. V trimming: 2 bases; J trimming: 2 bases; junction bases outside the gene matches: 3. Germline V lookup: CDR1 SGHKS, CDR2 YYEKEE (reference sequence). The CDR3 region is CASSFPGQGAYEQYF. In DNA form, the CDR3 reads TGTGCCAGCAGCTTCCCGGGACAGGGGGCCTACGAGCAGTACTTC.